This T cell receptor (beta chain) emerged from a study of blood T cell repertoires in COVID-19. Assay used: immunoSEQ multiplex PCR; TCRdb lists only in-frame clones, some missing. In the table there are a few hundred thousand clones, more than 80% of which are singletons. The germline CDR1 and CDR2 sequences are LGHNT and FRNRAP. With 1 base removed from V and 0 bases from J, the gap between germline ends came to 6 bases. The CDR3 has 15 residues. Sample: PBMCs or T cells enriched from blood (not recorded which). The chain employs TRBV12-5 and TRBJ2-2, with D tentatively TRBD1 (6 bases). This sequence originates from a man between 18 and 29 years old who had recovered from COVID-19. CDR3 region: CASGLGTANTGELFF. CDR3 sequence (DNA): TGTGCTAGTGGTTTGGGGACAGCGAACACCGGGGAGCTGTTTTTT.